The 5 T cell receptor beta chains below come from one sample, sequenced in a study of T cells after posttransplantation cyclophosphamide. Profiled with immunoSEQ multiplex PCR; TCRdb holds only in-frame clones, not every one. The sample contains about 50,000 clones, around 94% of which appear only once. Input material: PBMCs. These receptors all stem from a woman aged 30 to 39 in good health and a related stem cell transplant donor.

The rearrangement uses TRBV19 and TRBJ2-2; D possibly corresponds to TRBD1 (6 bases). V was pared by 4 bases and J by 4 bases, with 16 bases between. Per germline, CDR1 LNHDA and CDR2 SQIVND (reference sequence). The CDR3 loop spans 16 amino acids. The CDR3 is CASSRRRDTSTGELFF. DNA of the CDR3: TGTGCCAGTAGTAGACGCCGGGACACCAGCACCGGGGAGCTGTTTTTT.

The chain uses TRBV28 and TRBJ2-7; TRBD1 matches at 7 bases. The CDR3 length is 14 residues. The ends lost 6 bases at V and 0 bases at J; junction bases unmatched: 5. Germline assignment: CDR1 MDHEN and CDR2 SYDVKM. The CDR3 DNA reads TGTGCCAGCAGGACCGACAGGGCCTCCTACGAGCAGTACTTC. This encodes CASRTDRASYEQYF.

The chain has TRBV2 and TRBJ2-3; a weak D match, TRBD2 (6 bases). Deletions cut 5 bases from V and 0 bases from J, with 12 bases between. CDR1 is SNHLY and CDR2 is FYNNEI in the germline V gene. The CDR3 is 15 amino acids. The CDR3 DNA sequence: TGTGCCAGCAGTAGCGGGCGCACTAGCACAGATACGCAGTATTTT. This sequence encodes CASSSGRTSTDTQYF.

J is TRBJ1-2 and V is TRBV6-1, with 9 nucleotides matching TRBD1. V lost 2 bases to trimming and J lost 4 bases; unmatched junction nucleotides: 5. The germline gives CDR1 MNHNS, CDR2 SASEGT. The CDR3 has 15 residues. CDR3 residues: CASSEPGQGSYGYTF. The CDR3 DNA reads TGTGCCAGCAGTGAACCCGGACAGGGGAGCTATGGCTACACCTTC.

V gene TRBV7-8 combines with J gene TRBJ1-1, with 9 bases aligning to TRBD1. The V gene end was trimmed by 2 bases and the J gene end by 1 base; junction bases not matched to a gene: 20. In germline, CDR1 is SGHVS, CDR2 FQNEAQ. CDR3 size: 21 residues. CDR3: CASSLSPSTGTGYFSNTEAFF. DNA of the CDR3: TGTGCCAGCAGCTTATCCCCCTCTACCGGGACAGGGTACTTCTCGAACACTGAAGCTTTCTTT.